Shown below are 21 T cell receptor beta chains from a single sample sequenced in a study of beta chain features in type 1 diabetes. Expressed TCRB transcripts were sequenced, since all the RNA that had been isolated was reverse transcribed. Data came from immunoSEQ multiplex PCR; TCRdb stores just in-frame clones and leaves some out. The table includes approximately 160,000 clones, about 8.1% detected once. Sequencing was carried out using central memory CD4+ T cells from blood. All receptors derive from a man younger than 35 in good health.

This clone was observed a handful of times. The genes are TRBV2 and TRBJ2-7; TRBD2 matches at 8 bases. V dropped 11 bases and J dropped 0; count of bases not matched to a gene: 9. This CDR3 has 14 residues. CDR1 is SNHLY and CDR2 is FYNNEI in the germline V gene. The DNA of the CDR3 is TGTGCCCGCGGGGCAGCGGGGGACTCCTACGAGCAGTACTTC. It is translated as CARGAAGDSYEQYF.

The chain recombines TRBV19 with TRBJ2-1; D perhaps matches TRBD2 (5 bases). Trimming stripped 1 base from V and 7 bases from J, with 11 bases between. CDR3 length: 14 residues. Germline loops: CDR1 LNHDA, CDR2 SQIVND (reference sequence). The CDR3 DNA reads TGTGCCAGTAGTATAGTCCCAGCGGAAAATGAGCAGTTCTTC. It yields the protein CASSIVPAENEQFF.

This sequence joins TRBV7-9 and TRBJ2-5; 14 bases match TRBD2. The junction had 0 bases not matched to a gene; V was cut back by 1 base and J by 2 bases. The CDR3 spans 16 residues. Per the germline V gene, CDR1 is SEHNR and CDR2 is FQNEAQ (reference sequence). DNA for the CDR3: TGTGCCAGCAGCTTAGGACTAGCGGGGGGGCAAGAGACCCAGTACTTC. It encodes CASSLGLAGGQETQYF.

This clone has a count of ten or more. The V gene is TRBV29-1, the J gene TRBJ2-5, with TRBD1 as a possible D gene (6 bases). Trimming pared 2 bases from V and 5 bases from J, leaving 15 bases between. CDR1 is SQVTM and CDR2 is ANQGSEA in the germline V gene. The CDR3 contains 14 residues. The chain's CDR3 is CSVERQAPSETQYF. The CDR3 DNA is TGCAGCGTTGAACGACAGGCCCCCTCCGAGACCCAGTACTTC.

The chain is built from TRBV30 and TRBJ2-1, with TRBD2 matching over 15 bases. V shed 1 base, J shed 8 bases, and the junction held 15 bases outside the gene matches. Germline V lookup: CDR1 GTSNPN, CDR2 SVGIG (reference sequence). The CDR3 contains 19 residues. As DNA, the CDR3 is TGTGCCTGGAGTGACGGGGGGCCTATGGGACTAGCGGGGGGAGATGAGCAGTTCTTC. Encoded protein: CAWSDGGPMGLAGGDEQFF.

This clone was detected only a few times. The genes are TRBV5-4 and TRBJ2-5; 8 nucleotides align to TRBD1. Trimming took 3 bases from V and 5 from J; bases not matched to a gene: 6. Germline values: CDR1 SGHNT, CDR2 YYREEE (reference sequence). This CDR3 comprises 14 residues. Here the CDR3 DNA reads TGTGCCAGCAGCTCAGGGGGCTCAACGGAGACCCAGTACTTC. Translating it yields CASSSGGSTETQYF.

The chain couples TRBV6-1 to TRBJ1-5; D not certain. This CDR3 has 15 amino acids. Trimming removed 0 bases at V and 0 bases at J, with 6 bases between. CDR1 and CDR2 (germline): MNHNS, SASEGT. CDR3 residues: CASSEATGSNQPQHF. CDR3 nucleotide sequence: TGTGCCAGCAGTGAAGCGACGGGTAGCAATCAGCCCCAGCATTTT.

The table lists this clone with many counts. The chain couples TRBV28 to TRBJ1-3; 8 nucleotides align to TRBD1. V dropped 6 bases and J dropped 0; count of bases not matched to a gene: 4. This CDR3 spans 15 amino acids. From germline, CDR1 is MDHEN and CDR2 SYDVKM. The CDR3: CASRPGGLSGNTIYF. In DNA form, the CDR3 reads TGTGCCAGCAGGCCAGGGGGCCTCTCTGGAAACACCATATATTTT.

In this sample, this clone turned up a few times. The V call is TRBV7-2, the J call TRBJ1-1, with D maybe TRBD1 (6 bases). V was pared by 0 bases and J by 3 bases, with 20 bases between. The germline V gene encodes CDR1 SGHTA and CDR2 FQGNSA. This CDR3 contains 18 residues. DNA for the CDR3: TGTGCCAGCAGCTTAGCGAGCGGGGGGCCGAGCGTGGACACTGAAGCTTTCTTT. Translation gives CASSLASGGPSVDTEAFF.

The V gene is TRBV6-6, the J gene TRBJ1-1; tentative D call: TRBD1 (6 bases). The V gene's germline CDR1 is MNHNY and CDR2 SVGAGI (reference sequence). The V end lost 6 bases, the J end lost 1 base, and 9 bases lay between the germline ends. The CDR3 extends over 13 amino acids. Here the CDR3 reads CASSLGQNTEAFF. CDR3 DNA: TGTGCCAGCAGCCTGGGACAGAACACTGAAGCTTTCTTT.

This clone was recorded at least ten times. The chain has TRBV29-1 and TRBJ2-1; 9 positions agree with TRBD1. This CDR3 region has 13 residues. V trimming: 6 bases; J trimming: 3 bases; junction bases outside the gene matches: 3. Germline V lookup: CDR1 SQVTM, CDR2 ANQGSEA. This CDR3 is CSVTGQGYNEQFF. The CDR3 bases are TGCAGCGTGACGGGACAGGGCTACAATGAGCAGTTCTTC.

The chain carries TRBV7-9 and TRBJ1-1; TRBD1 matches at 7 bases. The V gene's germline CDR1 is SEHNR and CDR2 FQNEAQ (reference sequence). The length of the CDR3 is 13 residues. Trimming cost V 1 base and J 10 bases; bases outside gene matches: 6. The CDR3 coding sequence is TGTGCCAGCAGCTTAGAGGGACAGAGGGGAGCTTTCTTT. Translated, it gives CASSLEGQRGAFF.

The rearrangement uses TRBV30 and TRBJ1-4; D is perhaps TRBD1 (6 bases). Trimming took 5 bases from V and 5 from J, leaving 18 bases between them. Germline V gene sequence: CDR1 GTSNPN, CDR2 SVGIG (reference sequence). CDR3 length: 15 residues. CDR3 sequence reads: CAWGRENRANEKLFF. CDR3 nucleotides: TGTGCCTGGGGACGTGAAAACAGGGCGAATGAAAAACTGTTTTTT.

This chain connects TRBV4-2 to TRBJ2-1; 7 bases are a match to TRBD2. The CDR3 consists of 17 residues. Per the germline V gene, CDR1 is LGHNA and CDR2 is YNFKEQ. Trimming took 0 bases from V and 6 from J; bases not matched to a gene: 11. The CDR3 here is CASSQDIGTTSPNEQFF. The CDR3 DNA is TGTGCCAGCAGCCAAGATATAGGGACGACTAGCCCCAATGAGCAGTTCTTC.

There are a few counts of this clone. The chain couples TRBV5-1 to TRBJ2-5; unclear D gene. There are 13 residues in the CDR3. The V end lost 3 bases, the J end lost 1 base, and 7 bases lay between the germline ends. Germline V lookup: CDR1 SGHRS, CDR2 YFSETQ. The CDR3 coding sequence is TGCGCCAGCAGCTCGGGTTTCCAAGAGACCCAGTACTTC. Its translation is CASSSGFQETQYF.

The rearrangement joins TRBV11-2 to TRBJ2-5; TRBD1 aligns across 8 bases. Germline V gives CDR1 SGHAT, CDR2 FQNNGV. CDR3 length: 14 residues. The ends lost 2 bases at V and 5 bases at J; junction bases unmatched: 4. CDR3 protein: CASSLPGGGETQYF. DNA of the CDR3: TGTGCCAGCAGCTTACCAGGGGGCGGCGAGACCCAGTACTTC.

The chain joins TRBV6-5 to TRBJ1-5; 7 nucleotides line up with TRBD1. The CDR3 runs to 15 residues. V trimming: 6 bases; J trimming: 2 bases; junction bases outside the gene matches: 7. Germline CDR1 and CDR2: MNHEY and SVGAGI. The CDR3 protein is CASSLTGTGNQPQHF. The CDR3 DNA follows: TGTGCCAGCAGCCTAACCGGGACAGGCAATCAGCCCCAGCATTTT.

This chain links TRBV15 with TRBJ2-5; weak D call: TRBD2 (6 bases). V lost 0 bases and J 6 bases, leaving 11 bases between the germline ends. CDR3 length equals 14 residues. Germline V gene sequence: CDR1 LNHNV, CDR2 YYDKDF (reference sequence). The CDR3 coding sequence is TGTGCCACCAGCAGAGATATGGGGGGACAGACCCAGTACTTC. This sequence encodes CATSRDMGGQTQYF.

This clone has only a few counts. The chain carries TRBV5-1 and TRBJ2-5; D not certain. The CDR3 covers 15 residues. Per the germline V gene, CDR1 is SGHRS and CDR2 is YFSETQ. Trimming shortened V by 4 bases and J by 4 bases, and 17 bases separated the two germline ends. As DNA, the CDR3 is TGCGCCAGCAGCCGCACGGCCCAAACGGGAGAGACCCAGTACTTC. Protein: CASSRTAQTGETQYF.

The genes are TRBV27 and TRBJ2-7; 9 bases agree with TRBD1. Looked up from germline, CDR1 is MNHEY and CDR2 is SMNVEV (reference sequence). The J segment lost 3 bases and the V segment lost 6 bases, leaving 12 bases of the junction unmatched. This CDR3 region has 16 residues. The DNA for the CDR3 is TGTGCCAGCAGGCCAAGCGCCGGGACAGGGATCTACGAGCAGTACTTC. Residues: CASRPSAGTGIYEQYF.

This clone was seen only a few times. The V and J genes are TRBV30 and TRBJ2-3, with a possible D match to TRBD1 (7 bases). The CDR3 length is 16 residues. Germline V gene lookup returns CDR1 GTSNPN and CDR2 SVGIG (reference sequence). V lost 2 bases and J 4 bases, leaving 19 bases between the germline ends. CDR3 sequence: CAWSRVDRDLSDTQYF. CDR3 bases: TGTGCCTGGAGTCGGGTAGACAGGGACTTGTCAGATACGCAGTATTTT.